The 9 T cell receptor beta chains listed next were all sequenced from one sample in a study of CD8+ T cells in alopecia areata. Investigators isolated RNA and reverse transcribed it into cDNA to act as the sequencing template. Clones were read by immunoSEQ multiplex PCR, and TCRdb kept only the in-frame ones, dropping some. The profile covers fewer than 150,000 clones, with approximately 85% appearing a single time and roughly 25% taken by the ten largest. Described treatment: oral pan-JAK inhibitor, 5-10 mg twice daily. The material was CD8+ T cells sorted from blood, obtained at week 4, from a patient treated with tofacitinib. The receptors were gathered from a human donor with alopecia areata.

CDR3 bases: TGCGCCAGCAGCTTCACTACGGGCTATGGCTACACCTTC. Translating it yields CASSFTTGYGYTF. The chain recombines TRBV5-1 with TRBJ1-2; D is undetermined. CDR1 SGHRS and CDR2 YFSETQ come from the germline V gene. The CDR3 extends over 13 amino acids. Between the trimmed V and J ends, which lost 2 bases and 4 bases, there was a span of 9 bases.

The V call is TRBV10-3, the J call TRBJ2-3, with no clear D. The CDR3 covers 18 residues. The V end was cut by 0 bases, the J end by 1 base, with 17 bases between. From germline, CDR1 is ENHRY and CDR2 SYGVKD. The CDR3 DNA sequence: TGTGCCATCAGTGAGTCGCCCACCGAAGGGATCGGCACAGATACGCAGTATTTT. It codes for CAISESPTEGIGTDTQYF.

This clone has a single count. This chain joins TRBV5-6 and TRBJ2-2; no firm D call. The length of the CDR3 is 15 residues. Germline V lookup: CDR1 SGHDT, CDR2 YYEEEE. V shed 6 bases and J shed 2 bases, with 14 bases lying between them. The CDR3 reads CASTSRERNTGELFF. DNA for the CDR3: TGTGCCAGCACCTCCAGAGAGCGAAACACCGGGGAGCTGTTTTTT. Looking up the rest from reference TRBV5-6 and TRBJ2-2 gives the full variable domain: DAGVTQSPTHLIKTRGQQVTLRCSPKSGHDTVSWYQQALGQGPQFIFQYYEEEERQRGNFPDRFSGHQFPNYSSELNVNALLLGDSALYLCASTSRERNTGELFFGEGSRLTVL.

The chain recombines TRBV4-1 with TRBJ2-7; D remains ambiguous. With 0 bases removed from V and 3 bases from J, the gap between germline ends came to 12 bases. The V gene's germline CDR1 is MGHRA and CDR2 YSYEKL. This CDR3 has 15 amino acids. CDR3 DNA sequence: TGCGCCAGCAGCCAAGAAAGCTCAGGTATCTACGAGCAGTACTTC. It encodes CASSQESSGIYEQYF.

The chain couples TRBV4-3 to TRBJ1-1; D might be TRBD1 (5 bases). The CDR3 has 16 amino acids. Germline V gene lookup returns CDR1 LGHNA and CDR2 YSLEER. The V end lost 0 bases, the J end lost 5 bases, and 16 bases lay between the germline ends. In nucleotides, the CDR3 is TGCGCCAGCAGCCAAGATAGCGGGCAGGGAAGGACTGAAGCTTTCTTT. Residues: CASSQDSGQGRTEAFF.

V is TRBV13 and J is TRBJ2-7, with TRBD1 identical over 10 bases. The V and J ends lost 5 bases and 0 bases, in that order; junction bases with no gene match: 7. Germline-derived CDR1 and CDR2 are PRHDT and FYEKMQ (reference sequence). The CDR3 covers 16 residues. CDR3 in DNA: TGTGCCAGCAGCCAGAAATGGGACAGGGGCTCCTACGAGCAGTACTTC. As protein: CASSQKWDRGSYEQYF.

V gene TRBV5-6 combines with J gene TRBJ2-5; a possible D gene is TRBD2 (6 bases). Germline-derived CDR1 and CDR2 are SGHDT and YYEEEE. V shed 4 bases and J shed 4 bases, with 14 bases lying between them. The CDR3 contains 14 residues. Here the CDR3 reads CASSLTGTGETQYF. The CDR3 DNA follows: TGTGCCAGCAGCCTGACCGGGACTGGAGAGACCCAGTACTTC.

The rearrangement joins TRBV7-9 to TRBJ2-1; no reliable D call. The CDR3 has 11 residues. Germline CDR1 SEHNR, CDR2 FQNEAQ (reference sequence). CDR3: CVSQVVNEQFF. In DNA, the CDR3 is TGTGTTTCGCAGGTGGTCAATGAGCAGTTCTTC.

The CDR3 DNA reads TGTGCCAGCAGTCACCAACCGGGACTAGCGGAACAGACCCAGTACTTC. This sequence encodes CASSHQPGLAEQTQYF. The rearrangement links TRBV6-6 to TRBJ2-5; 11 nucleotides agree with TRBD2. Trimming removed 5 bases from V and 6 bases from J; junction bases left unmatched: 11. The CDR3 runs 16 residues. Germline CDR1 reads MNHNY; CDR2 reads SVGAGI (reference sequence).